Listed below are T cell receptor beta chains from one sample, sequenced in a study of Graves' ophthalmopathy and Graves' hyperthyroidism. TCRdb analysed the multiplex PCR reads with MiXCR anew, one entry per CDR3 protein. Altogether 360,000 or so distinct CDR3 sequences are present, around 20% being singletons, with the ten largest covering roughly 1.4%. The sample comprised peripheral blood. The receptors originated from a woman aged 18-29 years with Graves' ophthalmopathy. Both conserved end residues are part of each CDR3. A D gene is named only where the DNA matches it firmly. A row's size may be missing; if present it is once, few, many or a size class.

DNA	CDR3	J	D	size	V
TGTGCCAGCAGTTCCGGGGTAAAGGGGGAGCTGTTTTTT	CASSSGVKGELFF	TRBJ2-2	NA	many	TRBV12-3/TRBV12-4
TGTGCCAGCTCCGGGACAACCTATGGCTACACCTTC	CASSGTTYGYTF	TRBJ1-2	NA	NA	TRBV18
TGTGCCAGCAGTTCATCCGGGACAGGGGTAGAGACCCAGTACTTC	CASSSSGTGVETQYF	TRBJ2-5	TRBD1	many	TRBV27
TGTGCCAGCAGCCACATTTCTATCTCTATCACTGAAGCTTTCTTT	CASSHISISITEAFF	TRBJ1-1	NA	many	TRBV11-2
TGTGCCAGCAGCTTAGATCGGGTGGAGGGACGGACTGAAGCTTTCTTT	CASSLDRVEGRTEAFF	TRBJ1-1	NA	few	TRBV11-2
TGTGCCACCAGGTCCCCGGGACAGGGGTACAATGAGCAGTTCTTC	CATRSPGQGYNEQFF	TRBJ2-1	TRBD1	many	TRBV12-3/TRBV12-4
TGTGCCAGCAGTTCCAGCGACAGGGGAACCAATCAGCCCCAGCATTTT	CASSSSDRGTNQPQHF	TRBJ1-5	TRBD1	many	TRBV6-5
TGTGCCAGCAGTTACTCGAGTGGCGGGAGGGCCGTTCGGGACGAGCAGTACTTC	CASSYSSGGRAVRDEQYF	TRBJ2-7	TRBD2	NA	TRBV6-2/TRBV6-3
TGTGCCAGCAGTGTATCCAGGGGAGGAACTTTCTTT	CASSVSRGGTFF	TRBJ1-1	NA	many	TRBV6-1
TGCGCCAGCAGCCTAAGGACTAGCGGGAGTTCTTACGAGCAGTACTTC	CASSLRTSGSSYEQYF	TRBJ2-7	TRBD2	many	TRBV5-1
TGTGCCAGTAGGGAATGGGACAAAACTACGCAGTATTTT	CASREWDKTTQYF	TRBJ2-3	NA	NA	TRBV19
TGTGCCATCAGCCGGCGGGGCAGTAAAGGGATCTACGAGCAGTACTTC	CAISRRGSKGIYEQYF	TRBJ2-7	NA	many	TRBV10-3
TGTGCCAGCAGCTTACAGAACTCTGGGGCCAACGTCCTGACTTTC	CASSLQNSGANVLTF	TRBJ2-6	NA	many	TRBV11-1
TGTGCCAGCAGAACCGGGACTAGCGGAGGCCAAGAGACCCAGTACTTC	CASRTGTSGGQETQYF	TRBJ2-5	TRBD2	many	TRBV11-2
TGTGCCACAAGAACCGGACGGACAGGGTCTGACAATCAGCCCCAGCATTTT	CATRTGRTGSDNQPQHF	TRBJ1-5	TRBD1	NA	TRBV28
TGTGCCAGCAACCCGGGCGGACATAATGGCTACACCTTC	CASNPGGHNGYTF	TRBJ1-2	NA	NA	TRBV28
TGTGCCAGCAGTGAGGTTTTGAGCAATCAGCCCCAGCATTTT	CASSEVLSNQPQHF	TRBJ1-5	NA	many	TRBV2
TGTGCCAGCAGCACAACTCACCCTCCGGGACAGGGGTACCACGAGCAGTACTTC	CASSTTHPPGQGYHEQYF	TRBJ2-7	TRBD1	many	TRBV28
TGTGCCAGTAGTGGTCTACCGGGACAGGGGTTCGAGCAGTACTTC	CASSGLPGQGFEQYF	TRBJ2-7	TRBD1	many	TRBV19
TGTGCCAGCAGTACCCATGACAGGAGGTTTGAAGCTTTCTTT	CASSTHDRRFEAFF	TRBJ1-1	NA	NA	TRBV12-3/TRBV12-4
TGTGCCAGAGAGGGGGCCGCGGCCAACGTCCTGACTTTC	CAREGAAANVLTF	TRBJ2-6	TRBD1	many	TRBV2
TGTGCCAGCAGTCCGGACAGGAGGAATTCACCCCTCCACTTT	CASSPDRRNSPLHF	TRBJ1-6	TRBD1	NA	TRBV12-3/TRBV12-4
TGTGCCAGCAGTTTCAGGGCTGCTCAGCCCCAGCATTTT	CASSFRAAQPQHF	TRBJ1-5	NA	many	TRBV27
TGTGCCAGCAGTTTGGAGAATTCACCCCTCCACTTT	CASSLENSPLHF	TRBJ1-6	NA	many	TRBV12-3/TRBV12-4
TGCAGTGCTAGCCGGCAGGGTGATAGGAGGCAAGAGACCCAGTACTTC	CSASRQGDRRQETQYF	TRBJ2-5	NA	many	TRBV20-1
TGTGCCAGCAGCTTAGAGGTCAGACGACAAGAGACCCAGTACTTC	CASSLEVRRQETQYF	TRBJ2-5	NA	once	TRBV7-8
TGTGCCAGCAGTGACGTTGGCAGGACCTACGAGCAGTACTTC	CASSDVGRTYEQYF	TRBJ2-7	NA	NA	TRBV2
TGTGCCAGCAGTTTAAGGCTGGTGGGGGCTGAAGCTTTCTTT	CASSLRLVGAEAFF	TRBJ1-1	NA	many	TRBV12-3/TRBV12-4
TGTGCCAGCGGTAGACAGGTTGGGGCCAACGTCCTGACTTTC	CASGRQVGANVLTF	TRBJ2-6	NA	many	TRBV28
TGTGCCAGCAGTTACTCGAATCCCCCGGGCAGGGATCAGCCCCAGCATTTT	CASSYSNPPGRDQPQHF	TRBJ1-5	NA	many	TRBV6-2/TRBV6-3
TGCAGTGCTAGGACAGGGGGTGATTCAGATACGCAGTATTTT	CSARTGGDSDTQYF	TRBJ2-3	TRBD1	many	TRBV20-1
TGTGCCAGCAGCTTCGACAGATCCTACACTGAAGCTTTCTTT	CASSFDRSYTEAFF	TRBJ1-1	NA	NA	TRBV7-2